A single sample gave rise to the 20 T cell receptor beta chains below, sequenced in a study of T cell repertoires in cytomegalovirus infection (dated by TCRdb to between 2018 and 2021). The reads were generated on an Illumina HiSeq 1500. TCRdb reworked the public reads: Q25 trimming with fastp, MiXCR clone assembly, productive beta chains retained. Rows are combined by CDR3 protein, so each entry shows the most common genes and DNA. The sample table records about 270,000 distinct CDR3 sequences; around 20% of these occur just once. The biggest ten clones account for approximately 19% of the sample. Their cognate antigens are unknown. Reading the label with the study, this specimen's treatment or condition is: in vitro stimulation with specific CMV peptide epitopes to enrich CMV-specific T cells. Here the sequenced sample was cultured PBMCs, taken from culture after CMV antigen stimulation. The receptors were gathered from a human donor in good health (CMV status not recorded). Some clones in this sample may be carry-over from other donors' samples.

This clonotype came up a few times. The V and J genes are TRBV7-2 and TRBJ2-7; possibly TRBD1 or TRBD2 for D (5 bases each). V gave up 0 bases and J gave up 3 bases, with 12 bases separating them. Per the germline V gene, CDR1 is SGHTA and CDR2 is FQGNSA. The CDR3 runs 15 residues. Here the CDR3 reads CASSLAGPGLYEQYV. CDR3 DNA: TGTGCCAGCAGCTTAGCCGGGCCGGGGCTCTACGAGCAGTACGTC.

This clonotype was counted a few times. This sequence joins TRBV10-3 and TRBJ2-3; 9 positions agree with TRBD2. This CDR3 contains 20 residues. Germline V gives CDR1 ENHRY, CDR2 SYGVKD. The junction had 15 bases not matched to a gene; V was cut back by 2 bases and J by 0 bases. The CDR3 DNA is TGTGCCATCAGTGAGCCGCCCGCGTATAGCGGGAGTAGGAGCACAGATACGCAGTATTTT. This sequence encodes CAISEPPAYSGSRSTDTQYF.

This clonotype was detected a few times. V and J are TRBV4-1 and TRBJ2-6; D unclear. V was clipped by 5 bases and J by 0 bases, with 8 bases between them. The germline V gene encodes CDR1 MGHRA and CDR2 YSYEKL. The CDR3 extends over 15 amino acids. The DNA of the CDR3 is TGCGCCAGCAGCGTCCGACTCTCTGGGGCCAACGTCCTGACTTTC. Protein product: CASSVRLSGANVLTF.

The sample holds many counts of this clonotype. This sequence joins TRBV7-2 and TRBJ1-1; possibly TRBD1 for D (5 bases). There are 14 residues in the CDR3. Germline loops: CDR1 SGHTA, CDR2 FQGNSA. Between the trimmed V and J ends, which lost 2 bases and 1 base, there was a span of 8 bases. CDR3 sequence reads: CASSLRQRNTEAFF. The CDR3, as DNA: TGTGCCAGCAGCTTAAGACAGAGGAACACTGAAGCTTTCTTT.

This clonotype has just a few counts. The rearrangement links TRBV7-9 to TRBJ1-3, with D possibly matching TRBD1 (6 bases). The V end was cut by 3 bases, the J end by 5 bases, with 11 bases between. Germline V lookup: CDR1 SEHNR, CDR2 FQNEAQ (reference sequence). The CDR3 is 14 amino acids. The CDR3 DNA follows: TGTGCCAGCAGCTTCCGGGACACTCGAAACACCATATATTTT. This sequence encodes CASSFRDTRNTIYF. Together with reference TRBV7-9 and TRBJ1-3, the CDR3 gives the full variable domain: DTGVSQNPRHKITKRGQNVTFRCDPISEHNRLYWYRQTLGQGPEFLTYFQNEAQLEKSRLLSDRFSAERPKGSFSTLEIQRTEQGDSAMYLCASSFRDTRNTIYFGEGSWLTVV.

Concerning this clonotype: A read error is possible here, since a much larger clone lies one base away. This chain connects TRBV7-2 to TRBJ2-4, with 14 positions matching TRBD2. Germline lookup yields CDR1 SGHTA and CDR2 FQGNSA. This CDR3 comprises 17 residues. The DNA of the CDR3 is TGTGCCATCAGCTCAGGGACTAGCGGGAGATCATGGAACATTCAGTACTTC. Translated: CAISSGTSGRSWNIQYF. Full variable domain (outside the CDR3, taken from reference TRBV7-2 and TRBJ2-4): GAGVSQSPSNKVTEKGKDVELRCDPISGHTALYWYRQSLGQGLEFLIYFQGNSAPDKSGLPSDRFSAERTGGSVSTLTIQRTQQEDSAVYLCAISSGTSGRSWNIQYFGAGTRLSVL.

The chain carries TRBV28 and TRBJ1-4; the match to TRBD1 covers 8 bases. The V segment lost 8 bases and the J segment 5 bases; nucleotides outside the gene matches: 7. The CDR3 has 14 amino acids. Per germline, CDR1 MDHEN and CDR2 SYDVKM. The CDR3 bases are TGTGCCAGCGCTTTGCAGGGGGCGAATGAAAAACTGTTTTTT. This translates into CASALQGANEKLFF.

V usage is TRBV6-5 and J usage is TRBJ1-3, with D unresolved. CDR3 length: 17 amino acids. V was cut by 0 bases and J by 1 base, with 13 bases left in between. The V gene's germline CDR1 is MNHEY and CDR2 SVGAGI. The chain's CDR3 is CASSYSGSLRSGNTIYF. The CDR3 DNA is TGTGCCAGCAGTTACTCCGGATCGTTGAGGTCTGGAAACACCATATATTTT.

This clonotype has ten or more counts. V gene TRBV4-3 combines with J gene TRBJ1-1; tentatively, D is TRBD1 (6 bases). Germline-derived CDR1 and CDR2 are LGHNA and YSLEER. Trimming stripped 3 bases from V and 3 bases from J, with 14 bases between. The CDR3 has 15 amino acids. CDR3 amino acids: CASSHGRGLDTEAFF. For the CDR3, the DNA is TGCGCCAGCAGCCATGGTCGGGGGCTAGACACTGAAGCTTTCTTT.

This clonotype was found many times. The V gene is TRBV7-2, the J gene TRBJ1-1; 8 bases agree with TRBD1. With 6 bases clipped from V and 5 bases from J, the junction kept 8 bases outside the gene matches. Per the germline V gene, CDR1 is SGHTA and CDR2 is FQGNSA. The CDR3 runs 14 residues. The CDR3 is CASRPDRGGTEAFF. CDR3 coding DNA: TGTGCCAGCAGGCCCGACAGGGGCGGGACTGAAGCTTTCTTT.

The chain joins TRBV4-3 to TRBJ2-6; a weak D match, TRBD1 (6 bases). With 0 bases removed from V and 4 bases from J, the gap between germline ends came to 13 bases. The CDR3 consists of 17 residues. Germline values: CDR1 LGHNA, CDR2 YSLEER. This CDR3 is CASSQDLQGYGANVLTF. As DNA, the CDR3 is TGCGCCAGCAGCCAAGATCTACAGGGATACGGGGCCAACGTCCTGACTTTC.

This clonotype was counted a few times. At one of its ends the junction is not consistent with the germline gene, which may arise from a read error. V is TRBV7-2 and J is TRBJ2-3; 8 bases are shared with TRBD2. The CDR3 consists of 16 residues. From germline, CDR1 is SGHTA and CDR2 FQGNSA. The CDR3: CASSLAGWSSTDTQYF. The CDR3 region has the DNA TGTGCCAGCAGCCTAGCGGGTTGGTCTAGCACAGATACGCAGTATTTT. The entire variable domain, with the rest obtained from reference TRBV7-2 and TRBJ2-3, is as follows: GAGVSQSPSNKVTEKGKDVELRCDPISGHTALYWYRQSLGQGLEFLIYFQGNSAPDKSGLPSDRFSAERTGGSVSTLTIQRTQQEDSAVYLCASSLAGWSSTDTQYFGPGTRLTVL.

This clonotype was picked up a small number of times. V usage is TRBV18 and J usage is TRBJ2-7, with 7 bases fitting TRBD1. Germline CDR1 KGHSH, CDR2 LQKENI. The V and J ends lost 3 bases and 0 bases, in that order; junction bases with no gene match: 5. This CDR3 contains 15 residues. The CDR3, as DNA: TGTGCCAGCTCACCGAAACAGGGGCACTCCTACGAGCAGTACTTC. Residues: CASSPKQGHSYEQYF.

The sample holds one count of this clonotype. The rearrangement links TRBV7-9 to TRBJ2-3; D is ambiguous. The CDR3 sequence is 12 residues long. V lost 5 bases and J 9 bases, leaving 12 bases between the germline ends. The germline V gene has CDR1 SEHNR and CDR2 FQNEAQ (reference sequence). CDR3 coding DNA: TGTGCCAGCAGCCAGAGACTGGAGACGCAGTATTTT. It is translated as CASSQRLETQYF.

This clonotype turned up a few times. This rearrangement joins TRBV15 to TRBJ2-5; the D call may be TRBD1 or TRBD2 (6 bases each). CDR1 is LNHNV and CDR2 is YYDKDF in the germline V gene (reference sequence). The V end lost 0 bases, the J end lost 5 bases, and 13 bases lay between the germline ends. The CDR3 totals 15 residues. The CDR3: CATSRDLGGRETQYF. In DNA, the CDR3 is TGTGCCACCAGCAGAGATTTAGGGGGGAGGGAGACCCAGTACTTC.

For the CDR3, the DNA is TGTGCCATCAGTGACTACGGCTCGCAGGCGGAGACCCAGTACTTC. Its protein is CAISDYGSQAETQYF. This chain connects TRBV10-3 to TRBJ2-5; D gene uncertain. The CDR3 contains 15 residues. Trimming cost V 3 bases and J 5 bases, with 16 bases left between them. Germline V lookup: CDR1 ENHRY, CDR2 SYGVKD.

The V call is TRBV7-2, the J call TRBJ1-3, with D perhaps matching TRBD1 (6 bases). Germline V lookup: CDR1 SGHTA, CDR2 FQGNSA. The CDR3 runs 17 residues. V dropped 1 base and J dropped 4 bases, with 17 bases sitting between them. This CDR3 is CASSLEFGGHLGNTIYF. CDR3 DNA sequence: TGTGCCAGCAGCTTAGAATTCGGGGGGCATTTGGGAAACACCATATATTTT.

The rearrangement links TRBV28 to TRBJ2-2; unclear D gene. Per the germline V gene, CDR1 is MDHEN and CDR2 is SYDVKM. CDR3 size: 16 residues. Trimming removed 1 base at V and 6 bases at J, with 15 bases between. CDR3 loop: CASSLFRPVGSGELFF. For the CDR3, the DNA is TGTGCCAGCAGTTTATTTCGACCGGTGGGGTCCGGGGAGCTGTTTTTT.

The rearrangement uses TRBV6-8 and TRBJ2-6, with a weak D call TRBD2 (5 bases). Germline V gene sequence: CDR1 MNHGY, CDR2 SAAAGT. With 8 bases removed from V and 2 bases from J, the gap between germline ends came to 13 bases. The CDR3 runs to 15 residues. CDR3 DNA: TGTGCCAGCCGCCCATCGGGGACTGGGGCCAACGTCCTGACTTTC. It encodes CASRPSGTGANVLTF.

This clonotype appeared a few times. The chain is built from TRBV4-1 and TRBJ2-7; D is ambiguous. This CDR3 has 12 amino acids. With 5 bases removed from V and 4 bases from J, the gap between germline ends came to 9 bases. CDR1 is MGHRA and CDR2 is YSYEKL in the germline V gene. The CDR3 protein is CASSSPAYEQYF. The CDR3 DNA reads as TGCGCCAGCAGCTCCCCCGCGTACGAGCAGTACTTC.